These 20 T cell receptor beta chains were sequenced from one sample in a study of high-grade serous ovarian cancer treatment subgroups. Tumor tissue was taken before any definitive surgery or chemotherapy was given. Sequencing was performed with immunoSEQ multiplex PCR; in TCRdb, only in-frame clones are kept and a portion is missing. Seen here are some 4,400 clones, almost 70% observed once, and the top ten hold around 11%. Input material: tumor tissue. Receptors originate from a human donor with high-grade serous ovarian cancer.

The rearrangement joins TRBV2 to TRBJ1-2; no clear D. The CDR3 runs 13 residues. V was cut by 4 bases and J by 4 bases, with 10 bases left in between. Per germline, CDR1 SNHLY and CDR2 FYNNEI. The CDR3 protein is CASSAREVYGYTF. In nucleotides, the CDR3 is TGTGCCAGCAGTGCCCGGGAGGTCTATGGCTACACCTTC. Full variable domain (outside the CDR3, taken from reference TRBV2 and TRBJ1-2): EPEVTQTPSHQVTQMGQEVILRCVPISNHLYFYWYRQILGQKVEFLVSFYNNEISEKSEIFDDQFSVERPDGSNFTLKIRSTKLEDSAMYFCASSAREVYGYTFGSGTRLTVV.

J is TRBJ1-1 and V is TRBV4-2; D may be TRBD1 (5 bases). CDR1 and CDR2 from the germline V gene are LGHNA and YNFKEQ. The CDR3 is 13 residues long. V was cut by 6 bases and J by 11 bases, with 19 bases left in between. This CDR3 is CASSHGHTSNAFF. CDR3 sequence (DNA): TGTGCCAGCAGTCATGGACATACTTCGAACGCTTTCTTT.

The rearrangement links TRBV29-1 to TRBJ1-2; unclear D gene. Per the germline V gene, CDR1 is SQVTM and CDR2 is ANQGSEA. The germline V and J ends were trimmed by 5 bases and 2 bases, with 6 bases remaining between them. This CDR3 has 11 amino acids. CDR3 sequence (DNA): TGCAGCGTTCAACGGAACTATGGCTACACCTTC. It specifies CSVQRNYGYTF.

The chain is built from TRBV29-1 and TRBJ2-7; TRBD1 agrees at 12 bases. Germline CDR1 is SQVTM and CDR2 is ANQGSEA. This CDR3 has 13 amino acids. Trimming cost V 3 bases and J 6 bases; bases outside gene matches: 3. The CDR3 spells CSVEGQGAGEQYF. Here the CDR3 DNA reads TGCAGCGTTGAGGGACAGGGGGCCGGCGAGCAGTACTTC.

The chain joins TRBV18 to TRBJ2-2; D unresolved. Trimming removed 0 bases at V and 2 bases at J, with 13 bases between. Per the germline V gene, CDR1 is KGHSH and CDR2 is LQKENI. CDR3 length: 17 amino acids. CDR3: CASSPPRAESNTGELFF. CDR3 DNA sequence: TGTGCCAGCTCACCACCACGGGCGGAAAGTAACACCGGGGAGCTGTTTTTT.

This clone was recorded a few times. This rearrangement joins TRBV7-2 to TRBJ2-5, with D perhaps matching TRBD1 or TRBD2 (5 bases each). Trimming took 5 bases from V and 7 from J, leaving 14 bases between them. CDR1 and CDR2 from the germline V gene are SGHTA and FQGNSA. The CDR3 covers 13 residues. This chain's CDR3 is CASSQGARGTQYF. DNA of the CDR3: TGTGCCAGCAGCCAGGGAGCTAGAGGGACCCAGTACTTC. Using reference TRBV7-2 and TRBJ2-5 for the parts outside the CDR3, the full variable domain is GAGVSQSPSNKVTEKGKDVELRCDPISGHTALYWYRQSLGQGLEFLIYFQGNSAPDKSGLPSDRFSAERTGGSVSTLTIQRTQQEDSAVYLCASSQGARGTQYFGPGTRLLVL.

This clone was seen once. V is TRBV7-9 and J is TRBJ2-6; 8 bases fit TRBD1. The V gene's germline CDR1 is SEHNR and CDR2 FQNEAQ (reference sequence). The CDR3 sequence is 19 residues long. The J segment lost 3 bases and the V segment lost 4 bases, leaving 14 bases of the junction unmatched. The CDR3 nucleotides read TGTGCCAGCAGCTCAAAAGGGGACAGGACCCCTTTTGGGGCCAACGTCCTGACTTTC. Translating gives CASSSKGDRTPFGANVLTF.

This chain connects TRBV10-3 to TRBJ1-1; D is ambiguous. Looked up from germline, CDR1 is ENHRY and CDR2 is SYGVKD. The germline V and J ends were trimmed by 5 bases and 1 base, with 8 bases remaining between them. The CDR3 length is 13 residues. Written as DNA, the CDR3 is TGTGCCATCAGTTACAACGAGAACACTGAAGCTTTCTTT. As protein: CAISYNENTEAFF.

The chain is built from TRBV2 and TRBJ1-2; TRBD1 might be the D (6 bases). V was cut by 7 bases and J by 4 bases, with 19 bases left in between. The V gene's germline CDR1 is SNHLY and CDR2 FYNNEI. The CDR3 is 15 residues long. DNA for the CDR3: TGTGCCAGCACTTTGTCTAGGGGGGGAGGCTATGGCTACACCTTC. This codes for CASTLSRGGGYGYTF.

This clone was observed once. The chain combines TRBV14 with TRBJ2-7; TRBD1 aligns across 7 bases. J lost 5 bases, V lost 4 bases, and 8 bases had no gene match. The CDR3 is made up of 14 amino acids. Per germline, CDR1 SGHDN and CDR2 FVKESK. CDR3 sequence reads: CASSRYRGRDEQYF. The CDR3 nucleotides read TGTGCCAGCAGCCGCTACAGGGGTAGGGACGAGCAGTACTTC.

The chain is built from TRBV30 and TRBJ1-1, with TRBD1 identical over 8 bases. This CDR3 is 15 amino acids long. The trim removed 3 bases at V and 3 bases at J, leaving 9 bases unmatched. The germline gives CDR1 GTSNPN, CDR2 SVGIG (reference sequence). In DNA form, the CDR3 reads TGTGCCTGGAGACGCCCGGACAGGGAAGACACTGAAGCTTTCTTT. As protein: CAWRRPDREDTEAFF.

This chain uses TRBV7-9 with TRBJ2-4; D is unclear. Germline CDR1 reads SEHNR; CDR2 reads FQNEAQ (reference sequence). The CDR3 extends over 15 amino acids. The V end lost 0 bases, the J end lost 1 base, and 7 bases lay between the germline ends. CDR3 protein: CASSLAGMAKNIQYF. CDR3 nucleotides: TGTGCCAGCAGCTTAGCGGGGATGGCCAAAAACATTCAGTACTTC. The entire variable domain, with the rest obtained from reference TRBV7-9 and TRBJ2-4, is as follows: DTGVSQNPRHKITKRGQNVTFRCDPISEHNRLYWYRQTLGQGPEFLTYFQNEAQLEKSRLLSDRFSAERPKGSFSTLEIQRTEQGDSAMYLCASSLAGMAKNIQYFGAGTRLSVL.

The chain has TRBV9 and TRBJ2-1, with D perhaps TRBD2 (5 bases). The germline V gene has CDR1 SGDLS and CDR2 YYNGEE. The CDR3 has 14 amino acids. The ends were cut back, 0 bases at V and 7 bases at J, with 11 bases in the middle. In nucleotides, the CDR3 is TGTGCCAGCAGCGTAGACCCTAGCTTGAATGAGCAGTTCTTC. Protein sequence: CASSVDPSLNEQFF.

This clone has just a few counts. The V gene is TRBV9, the J gene TRBJ1-5, with 8 bases fitting TRBD1. CDR3 length: 14 residues. V shed 3 bases and J 2 bases; nucleotides not matched to a gene: 1. The germline V gene encodes CDR1 SGDLS and CDR2 YYNGEE. This chain's CDR3 is CASSGGQGNQPQHF. The CDR3 bases are TGTGCCAGCAGCGGGGGACAGGGCAATCAGCCCCAGCATTTT.

The gene calls are TRBV11-2 and TRBJ2-7; D unresolved. Trimming stripped 8 bases from V and 4 bases from J, with 18 bases between. The CDR3 spans 14 residues. CDR1 and CDR2 from the germline V gene are SGHAT and FQNNGV. Written as DNA, the CDR3 is TGTGCCAGCGGCCCCCCGGCAGGACGTTACGAGCAGTACGTC. It specifies CASGPPAGRYEQYV.

The chain couples TRBV2 to TRBJ2-1, with D unclear. CDR1 and CDR2 (germline): SNHLY, FYNNEI. V shed 1 base and J shed 8 bases, with 18 bases lying between them. The CDR3 has 16 amino acids. The CDR3 DNA follows: TGTGCCAGCAGTGAAGATGGTGGGCTCTTTACGGATGAGCAGTTCTTC. It is translated as CASSEDGGLFTDEQFF.

This clone appeared once. The V gene is TRBV9, the J gene TRBJ1-3, with D unclear. CDR1 and CDR2 (germline): SGDLS, YYNGEE. The V and J ends lost 4 bases and 0 bases respectively, with 14 bases between them. This CDR3 is 16 amino acids long. The CDR3 sequence is CASSLTDGDSGNTIYF. The CDR3 DNA is TGTGCCAGCAGCTTAACCGACGGAGACTCTGGAAACACCATATATTTT.

The chain couples TRBV5-6 to TRBJ1-5; 7 nucleotides align to TRBD1. CDR1 SGHDT and CDR2 YYEEEE come from the germline V gene. Trimming removed 2 bases from V and 1 base from J; junction bases left unmatched: 9. This CDR3 has 17 amino acids. CDR3: CASSFDRVVRSNQPQHF. CDR3 DNA sequence: TGTGCCAGCAGCTTTGACAGGGTTGTGAGAAGCAATCAGCCCCAGCATTTT.

Here the CDR3 DNA reads TGTGCCAGCACCCCTCTCCGTGGCAGGGTGAACTCTGGAAACACCATATATTTT. This gives the protein CASTPLRGRVNSGNTIYF. The chain has TRBV28 and TRBJ1-3, with D perhaps TRBD1 (5 bases). Germline-derived CDR1 and CDR2 are MDHEN and SYDVKM. The CDR3 covers 18 residues. Between the trimmed V and J ends, which lost 7 bases and 0 bases, there was a span of 22 bases.

This clone was counted once. V usage is TRBV10-2 and J usage is TRBJ2-7; 8 nucleotides line up with TRBD1. V was pared by 6 bases and J by 6 bases, with 7 bases of the junction left unmatched. The germline gives CDR1 WSHSY, CDR2 SAAADI. This CDR3 comprises 13 residues. CDR3: CASRQGEGSEQYV. In DNA, the CDR3 is TGCGCCAGCAGACAGGGGGAAGGAAGCGAGCAGTACGTC.